A selection of T cell receptor beta chains follows, all from one sample in a study of T cell clones after liver transplantation. Only in-frame clones appear in the TCRdb table, and some are missing; sequencing was by immunoSEQ multiplex PCR. Counted here are tens of thousands of clones, about 73% occurring once; the ten biggest clones make up about 2.7%. Here the sequenced sample was CD4+ T cells from blood, taken at the approximately 16-month timepoint. These receptors were taken from a human patient who received a liver transplant. Some T cells may originate from the graft donor. The CDR3 runs from the conserved cysteine through the conserved F or W. A D gene is named only where the DNA matches it firmly. A clone size is listed for some rows: how often the clone was seen (once, few, many), or a class if it is expanded.

j_call	clone_size	d_call	v_call	cdr3_nt	cdr3_aa
TRBJ2-1	.	.	TRBV20-1	TGCAGTGCCATTCGAAACAATGAGCAGTTCTTC	CSAIRNNEQFF
TRBJ2-6	.	.	TRBV6-1	TGTGCCACGCGGGACAGCGGGGGGGCCAACGTCCTGACTTTC	CATRDSGGANVLTF
TRBJ1-1	.	.	TRBV18	TGTGCCAGCTCACCACCGGCAGGGGATCGGAACACTGAAGCTTTCTTT	CASSPPAGDRNTEAFF
TRBJ2-5	.	TRBD1	TRBV5-6	TGTGCCAGCAGCTCGGTGGTACAGGGGCTGCGAGAGACCCAGTACTTC	CASSSVVQGLRETQYF
TRBJ1-1	.	.	TRBV4-3	TGCGCCAGCAGCCAGGGCCTCATCATGAACACTGAAGCTTTCTTT	CASSQGLIMNTEAFF
TRBJ1-1	.	.	TRBV10-3	TGTGCCATTAAAATACGGGATGAAGCTTTCTTT	CAIKIRDEAFF
TRBJ2-2	.	.	TRBV7-9	TGTGCCAGCAGCTTAGAGCTGGACACCGGGGAGCTGTTTTTT	CASSLELDTGELFF
TRBJ2-3	.	TRBD2	TRBV30	TGTGCCTGGAGCCTATCTGGCGGGAGCAGAACAGATACGCAGTATTTT	CAWSLSGGSRTDTQYF
TRBJ1-2	few	.	TRBV6-5	TGTGCCAGCAGCGGACAGCAATATGGCTACACCTTC	CASSGQQYGYTF
TRBJ2-1	.	.	TRBV4-1	TGCGCCAGCAGCCAAGTGGACCTCATAGTCTACAATGAGCAGTTCTTC	CASSQVDLIVYNEQFF
TRBJ2-3	.	TRBD2	TRBV19	TGTGCCAGTAGACTAGCGGGAGGGGCCGATACGCAGTATTTT	CASRLAGGADTQYF
TRBJ2-7	.	TRBD2	TRBV5-1	TGCGCCAGCAGCTTGGCCTTGCGGGGGTCTGGGGAGCAGTACTTC	CASSLALRGSGEQYF
TRBJ2-1	.	.	TRBV7-9	TGTGCCAGCAGCTTAGCTTCGTTGGGAAACAATGAGCAGTTCTTC	CASSLASLGNNEQFF
TRBJ2-5	.	.	TRBV6-6	TGTGCCAGCAGTTTCGGGCCCCAAGAGACCCAGTACTTC	CASSFGPQETQYF
TRBJ2-1	.	TRBD2	TRBV10-3	TGTGCCATCAGTGAGTCGAACGCGGGGGGCAGGGATGAGCAGTTCTTC	CAISESNAGGRDEQFF
TRBJ2-5	.	.	TRBV18	TGTGCCAGCTCACCACCGTCGTCCCCCACAAGGGAGACCCAGTACTTC	CASSPPSSPTRETQYF
TRBJ1-3	.	.	TRBV13	TGTGCCAGCAGCTTAGTATTGAACGGCCCTGGAAACACCATATATTTT	CASSLVLNGPGNTIYF
TRBJ2-5	few	.	TRBV6-1	TGTGCCAGCAGTGGTGAGGATACTCAAGAGACCCAGTACTTC	CASSGEDTQETQYF
TRBJ2-5	.	.	TRBV6-1	TGTGCCAGCAGTGAAGATTGGGAGACCCAGTACTTC	CASSEDWETQYF
TRBJ2-2	.	.	TRBV5-1	TGCGCCAGCAGCTTGGTGGCAGGGTCAGACACCGGGGAGCTGTTTTTT	CASSLVAGSDTGELFF
TRBJ2-1	few	.	TRBV15	TGTGCCACCAGCAGAGATTCGCTTGAGGGCGGCAATGAGCAGTTCTTC	CATSRDSLEGGNEQFF
TRBJ1-3	.	.	TRBV12-2	TGTGCAAGTCGCTTACTAGGACGGACAGCCTCTGGAAACACCATATATTTT	CASRLLGRTASGNTIYF
TRBJ2-3	.	.	TRBV13	TGTGCCAGCAGCCGACGGGACAACACAGATACGCAGTATTTT	CASSRRDNTDTQYF
TRBJ2-3	.	TRBD2	TRBV5-1	TGCGCCAGCAGCTGGACTAGCGGGAGTCTAGGCACAGATACGCAGTATTTT	CASSWTSGSLGTDTQYF
TRBJ2-7	.	.	TRBV6-6	TGTGCCAGCAGTCAAGGGCGGCCGTCCTACGAGCAGTACTTC	CASSQGRPSYEQYF
TRBJ2-1	.	.	TRBV11-2	TGTGCCAGCAGCTTAGCCGCTAGCAGGCAGTTCTTC	CASSLAASRQFF
TRBJ1-5	once	.	TRBV10-2	TGCGCCAGCAGGCGGGGGGGCTACAATCAGCCCCAGCATTTT	CASRRGGYNQPQHF
TRBJ2-1	.	TRBD1	TRBV5-4	TGTGCCAGCAGCTTAGGGGGCCCAACAGGGGTCAATGAGCAGTTCTTC	CASSLGGPTGVNEQFF
TRBJ2-5	.	TRBD1	TRBV11-2	TGTGCCAGCAGCTTAGAGGGAACAGGGGTCCAAGAGACCCAGTACTTC	CASSLEGTGVQETQYF
TRBJ2-5	.	.	TRBV10-3	TGTGCCATCAGTGGAAGTGGGGAGACCCAGTACTTC	CAISGSGETQYF
TRBJ1-6	.	.	TRBV6-1	TGTGCCAGCAGTGAGCCAACCCATATAATGCCCCTCCACTTT	CASSEPTHIMPLHF
TRBJ2-1	few	TRBD2	TRBV5-1	TGCGCCAGCAGCGAAAAACCTAGCGGGGGCTACAATGAGCAGTTCTTC	CASSEKPSGGYNEQFF
TRBJ1-4	.	TRBD1	TRBV5-1	TGCGCCAGCAGCTTGGAATCCGGGACAGGGGAAAAACTGTTTTTT	CASSLESGTGEKLFF
TRBJ2-7	few	.	TRBV5-4	TGTGCCAGCAGCTTGGGGCCGACGGTAGGGGAGCAGTACTTC	CASSLGPTVGEQYF
TRBJ2-1	.	TRBD1	TRBV27	TGTGCCAGCAGTTTCCTACAGGGGGAAGGGTACAATGAGCAGTTCTTC	CASSFLQGEGYNEQFF
TRBJ2-1	.	TRBD2	TRBV14	TGTGCCAGCAGCCAAGGGGGCAGCGGGGGGGCCCTCAGGCAGTTCTTC	CASSQGGSGGALRQFF
TRBJ1-4	.	.	TRBV5-8	TGTGCCAGCAGCTTGAGTGCAACTAATGAAAAACTGTTTTTT	CASSLSATNEKLFF
TRBJ1-4	.	.	TRBV6-6	TGTGCCAGCAGCCCAGGGAACCTTGCAACTAATGAAAAACTGTTTTTT	CASSPGNLATNEKLFF
TRBJ2-3	.	TRBD1	TRBV15	TGTGCCACCAGCAGAGATTTGCAGGGGGCTACAGATACGCAGTATTTT	CATSRDLQGATDTQYF
TRBJ2-2	.	.	TRBV18	TGTGCCAGCTCACCACAGTTGGAAAACACCGGGGAGCTGTTTTTT	CASSPQLENTGELFF
TRBJ2-7	.	.	TRBV6-1	TGTGCCAGCAAGGATCCGGGGGCCTCCTACGAGCAGTACTTC	CASKDPGASYEQYF
TRBJ2-7	.	.	TRBV6-5	TGTGCCAGCGCCCAGGGGGGCGTCTACGAGCAGTACTTC	CASAQGGVYEQYF
TRBJ1-5	.	.	TRBV2	TGTGCCAGCAACGTGGACGGCAATCAGCCCCAGCATTTT	CASNVDGNQPQHF
TRBJ2-7	few	TRBD2	TRBV5-1	TGCGCCAGCAGCCCGACCGGGACTAGCATATACGAGCAGTACTTC	CASSPTGTSIYEQYF
TRBJ1-1	.	TRBD1	TRBV25-1	TGTGCCAGCAGTGAGTACGGACAGGGAAAATGGGGCACTGAAGCTTTCTTT	CASSEYGQGKWGTEAFF
TRBJ2-2	.	.	TRBV7-2	TGTGCCAGCAGCTTAGGAGGGGGCACCGGGGAGCTGTTTTTT	CASSLGGGTGELFF
TRBJ2-2	.	.	TRBV9	TGTGCCAGCAGCGTAGATCCGGGGGCCAACACCGGGGAGCTGTTTTTT	CASSVDPGANTGELFF
TRBJ2-1	.	.	TRBV30	TGTGCCTGGAGTGTCGTTGATGGGGGGCAGTTCTTC	CAWSVVDGGQFF
TRBJ2-1	.	TRBD2	TRBV7-2	TGTGCCAGCAGCTTAGGTTTGGCGGGGGGGCTTGTTGAGCAGTTCTTC	CASSLGLAGGLVEQFF